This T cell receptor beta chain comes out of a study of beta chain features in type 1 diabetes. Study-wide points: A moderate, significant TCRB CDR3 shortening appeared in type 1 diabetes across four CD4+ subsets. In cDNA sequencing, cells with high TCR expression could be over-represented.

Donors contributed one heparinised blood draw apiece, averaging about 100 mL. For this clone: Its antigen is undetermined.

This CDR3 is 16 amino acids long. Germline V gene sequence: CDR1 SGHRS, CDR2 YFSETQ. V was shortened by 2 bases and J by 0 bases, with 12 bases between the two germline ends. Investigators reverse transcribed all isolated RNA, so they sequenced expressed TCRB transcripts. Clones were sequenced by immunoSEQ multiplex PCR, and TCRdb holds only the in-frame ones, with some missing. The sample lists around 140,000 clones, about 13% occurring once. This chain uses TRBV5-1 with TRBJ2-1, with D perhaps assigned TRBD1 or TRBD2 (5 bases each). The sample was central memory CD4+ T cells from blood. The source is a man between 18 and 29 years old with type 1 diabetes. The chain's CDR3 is CASSFEGPSSYNEQFF. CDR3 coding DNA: TGCGCCAGCAGCTTCGAGGGACCTAGCTCCTACAATGAGCAGTTCTTC.